This T cell receptor (beta chain) was sequenced during a study of blood T cell repertoires in COVID-19. At the level of the study: Spain, Italy and the United States supplied samples that represented acute and convalescent COVID-19.

In the original workflow: Reference gene primer amplification in the assay estimated nucleated cell counts. Clones were sequenced by immunoSEQ multiplex PCR, and TCRdb holds only the in-frame ones, with some missing. That table furnishes V, J and clone size, whereas the DNA furnished D and trimming. The data show a few hundred thousand clones, just over 85% seen once. Germline CDR1 MNHEY, CDR2 SVGAGI. The V and J ends lost 2 bases and 5 bases, in that order; junction bases with no gene match: 1. CDR3 length: 13 amino acids. Participant age was roughly 18 to 95 years, and participants resided in roughly 24 US areas. Assignment of participants to cohorts was predicated upon participant-reported clinical history.

Sequenced sample: PBMCs or T cells enriched from blood (not recorded which). The clonotype was recovered from a woman aged 40 to 55 with acute COVID-19. The chain links TRBV6-5 to TRBJ1-2, with 8 bases lining up with TRBD1. This chain's CDR3 is CASSYQGAYGYTF. CDR3 DNA sequence: TGTGCCAGCAGTTACCAGGGGGCGTATGGCTACACCTTC.